Many counts were recorded for the clone carrying this T cell receptor beta chain. Its antigen is not identified. This entry belongs to a study of naive and memory T cell subsets. Broader study findings: In naive cells, over 95% of TCR sequences were seen only once. A clonotype means one alpha or beta sequence, not an alpha/beta pair.

An equimolar mix of two oligonucleotides served as the beta constant-region primer for TRBC1 and TRBC2. Nested alpha and beta constant-region primers with the SP2 primer drove four PCR rounds on ligated cDNA. TCRdb itself ran the UMI-ligation and nested PCR reads through MiXCR, one entry per CDR3 protein. The sample includes about 22,000 distinct CDR3 sequences, approximately 8.8% seen only once; the top ten take 22%. Germline V gene data show CDR1 as MGHRA and CDR2 as YSYEKL. Trimming at V came to 1 base and at J to 4 bases, leaving 3 bases not matched to a gene. The CDR3 covers 14 residues. The sample comprised central memory CD8+ T cells from blood. The chain links TRBV4-1 to TRBJ2-5; TRBD2 matches at 7 bases. The sequence derives from a human donor in good health. The CDR3 loop is CASSQGWGGETQYF. The CDR3 nucleotides read TGCGCCAGCAGCCAAGGCTGGGGGGGAGAGACCCAGTACTTC.